A single T cell receptor beta chain is shown here with its context. Its binding antigen is unknown. Nothing much larger sits one base from this clone, and base qualities are not available. This entry comes from a study of cytomegalovirus exposure and HLA in healthy donors (dated by TCRdb to the late 2010s). A note on the overall study: According to an earlier analysis of a few hundred of the donors, about 180 million T cells yielded 95 million to 140 million unique TCR beta sequences and 276 Gb of sequence data. Alongside the repertoire data, information on donor age, sex, ethnicity and CMV serostatus was compiled. An early release covering approximately 600 HLA-typed donors comprised 300 to 350 gigabases of sequencing data and around 85 million unique TCR sequences. In the later analysis, no new phenotypic data were used to find candidate immune exposures; instead, reliance was placed on TCR beta sequences and their occurrence across donors. In a later genetic analysis, genome-wide SNP genotypes for about 55% of the 666 donors were used, and that subset was treated as a discovery cohort. All discovery cohort repertoires had been generated using a single sequencing platform. In an earlier analysis of roughly 580 of the donors, high-throughput TCR beta sequencing was used to judge whether each TCR beta V gene segment behaved as functional or pseudogenic. Typing coverage differed by locus: A, B, C, DRB1 and DQB1 were typed in roughly 620-630 donors, DQA1 in about 500, DPA1 in nearly 610, and DPB1 in 472. To study patterns of TCR occurrence, a later analysis re-analyzed previously published TCR beta repertoires from 700 or so donors and added high-resolution HLA genotyping. Across around 400 genotyped donors of the cohort, an average of approximately 200,000 unique TCR beta nucleotide sequences per donor were sequenced, and approximately 17% of those sequences were non-productive. The study aimed to test whether signatures of past pathogen exposure could be identified by cataloging public T cell receptors. The study profiled the T cell repertoires of more than 500 subjects by immunosequencing and related them to cytomegalovirus serostatus. Class I and class II HLA loci were covered by the typing at four-digit resolution. Because of strong linkage in the cohort, 4 to 6 DR-DQ haplotypes were treated as single units for association and clustering. A separate validation cohort of more than 100 different subjects was used in addition to the roughly 620-subject first cohort. Of the approximately 400 genotyped donors, about 84% fell in the genetic ancestry cluster associated with self-reported Caucasian donors. The study combined high-throughput TCR immunosequencing, statistical association of individual TCRs with disease status, and machine learning to predict cytomegalovirus infection status. General study outcomes and caveats: In a later analysis, HLA-associated TCR beta chains showed more clonal expansion and lower generation probabilities than non-associated chains that were equally common. In a later genetic analysis, a missense DCLRE1C variant was associated with V-gene and J-gene trimming of TCR beta chains, and the association was replicated in an independent cohort. Compared with the roughly 720-donor mean, donors in an Asian-associated ancestry cluster had fewer N-insertions in productive TCRs, according to a later genetic analysis. A cluster of highly shared sequence variants was judged likely to represent a technical artifact of the sequencing pipeline. Some IMGT-functional V segments, including TRBV6-2 and TRBV6-3, could not be distinguished by the 87-base-pair reads and were therefore excluded. When HLA alleles, especially DR and DQ, strongly co-occurred, TCR associations were difficult to assign to individual alleles. The classifier was reported to diagnose cytomegalovirus status with high specificity and sensitivity in both the original and validation cohorts. A further reported finding was that TCR beta sequences accurately predicted the HLA-A and HLA-B alleles for most subjects in the first cohort. In an earlier analysis of 500 to 650 of the donors, most TCR beta V segments appeared in productive rearrangements about 87% or about 30% of the time, broadly matching IMGT annotations. A later analysis found that most CMV-associated TCR beta chains appeared HLA-restricted, with HLA associations seemingly driven largely by CMV exposure. According to a later analysis, TCR association rates differed among HLA loci, with DRB1 alleles showing the most associated TCRs and HLA-C alleles showing the fewest. A total of around 150 TCR beta chains were listed by the study as associated with cytomegalovirus. The presence/absence analyses assumed that sequencing depth was roughly uniform across donors, and that assumption may not be true. The authors suggested that the approach could potentially be extended to other disease states and immunological phenotypes. Across donors, most TCR sequences were observed very rarely, whereas some public TCRs were present in many individuals. According to a later analysis, parvovirus B19, influenza, CMV and Epstein-Barr virus appeared linked to several top co-occurrence clusters. In this cohort, only TCR beta chains were sequenced, and detectable features were limited by the absence of alpha or paired-chain data. In a later analysis, around 17,000 TCR beta sequences were associated with specific HLA alleles at a false discovery rate of 0.05. For the cohort, immune exposure information was limited to CMV serostatus. HLA typing was unavailable for some donors at each locus, so association tests used only the typed subset. Three of the identified cytomegalovirus-associated TCR beta chains were confirmed in vitro to be specific for cytomegalovirus antigens. The earlier analysis of nearly 600 of the donors excluded 15 to 20 rarely observed V segments, including chromosome 9 orphons, because counts were too low. Linkage disequilibrium might explain the correlated functional status among segregating V segments, but an unknown experimental factor could not be ruled out.

Trimming accounts for 6 bases at V and 6 bases at J, while the number of junction bases matched to no gene is 15. From the germline V gene (reference sequence), CDR1 is LNHDA and CDR2 is SQIVND. There are 17 amino acids in the CDR3, from cysteine to phenylalanine inclusive. CDR3 DNA only is kept here, 51 bases in frame from base 1. The cohort was made up of 500 to 800 healthy bone marrow donors. Cohort members were all nominally healthy when sampled, although unrecorded immune exposures were likely present. The donor was CMV seronegative and belonged to the group of around 400 seronegative cohort members. Each donor provided a peripheral blood sample, and peripheral blood mononuclear cells were used for TCR beta sequencing. Genomic DNA was extracted from the blood cell samples with the Qiagen DNeasy Blood Extraction Kit. Library preparation employed the immunoSEQ multiplex PCR assay. A mixture of 60 forward primers for TCR Vbeta segments and 13 reverse primers for TCR Jbeta segments was used in the multiplex PCR. The CDR3 region of rearranged TCR beta genes was amplified from genomic DNA by a multiplex PCR assay. The Illumina HiSeq System was used to sequence the amplified TCR beta libraries as 87-base-pair reads. The paper's data handling went like this. Across the 600 to 700 repertoires, a later analysis counted tens of millions of unique TCR beta chains, some 11 million of which were shared by at least two donors. A nearest-neighbor algorithm error-corrected the raw reads and collapsed the reads into unique sequences, merging closely related sequences to remove PCR and sequencing errors. To assign V, D and J gene segments, CDR3 sequences were aligned to IMGT reference sequences. For a sequence to be retained, at least a six-nucleotide match to both a V gene segment and a J gene segment was required. Rearrangements were classified as productive when the CDR3 lacked stop codons and remained in frame with V and J, and all other rearrangements were classified as non-productive. Following IMGT convention, CDR3 was defined as the stretch from the second conserved V-encoded cysteine to the conserved J-encoded phenylalanine. Sequences without an unambiguous match to a single V gene segment were excluded from the earlier analysis of approximately 600 of the donors. In an earlier analysis of 450 to 750 of the donors, a V segment was called functional when productive rearrangements were above 56.7%, and segregating when the standard deviation between donors exceeded 5%. A statistical classification framework was built to diagnose cytomegalovirus status from the catalog of TCR beta chain sequences. A later analysis assigned V and J genes by comparing TCR nucleotide sequences with IMGT/GENE-DB human TR gene sequences. In a later analysis, CDR3 sequences and most-parsimonious VDJ recombination scenarios were assigned using the TCRdist pipeline. A later analysis defined each TCR beta chain by its CDR3 amino acid sequence plus V-gene family, and excluded reads lacking a unique V-gene family. As a way to deal with suspected cross-contamination and a sequencing artifact, a later analysis dropped nearly 600 nucleotide sequences that were highly shared and had low generation probability. A later analysis calculated a clonal expansion index for each public chain from normalized within-repertoire ranks of inferred template counts. A later analysis computed generation probabilities with a VDJ recombination model fitted to out-of-frame rearrangements, and checked the results against IGoR. In a later analysis, TCR-TCR, TCR-HLA and TCR-CMV co-occurrence was scored with hypergeometric tests, and a repertoire-size bias correction was applied to TCR pairs. A later analysis estimated false discovery rates by permuting HLA or CMV assignments 20 times. In a later analysis, co-occurring TCRs were grouped using DBSCAN, and TCRdist sequence similarity was added for clustering within HLA-allele-positive subsets. For co-occurrence clustering, repertoires with fewer than 30,000 or more than 120,000 public chains were excluded, along with roughly 5 repertoires with anomalous nucleotide sharing. Here the immuneACCESS table is served through TCRdb, limited to in-frame sequences with V and J called. Missing clones are a known gap in these copies; in checked studies unresolved V genes cover under half, and the rest lacks a known reason. The V and J calls and the clone size are those of that table, but D and trimming were determined from the DNA. This sample is represented by 130,000 to 150,000 clones; over 70% of them were singletons. The ten largest account for roughly 0.87% of the sample.

Rearrangement joined TRBV19 to TRBJ2-2; 8 bases in the junction line up with TRBD2. The sample consisted of PBMCs. This clonotype originated in a man in his late teens or twenties in good health and CMV-seronegative. The CDR3 protein is CASRGVRGAVLAGELFF. The DNA reads as follows: TGTGCCAGTAGAGGGGTGCGGGGGGCGGTGTTGGCCGGGGAGCTGTTTTTT.